Listed below are T cell receptor beta chains from one sample, sequenced in a study of blood T cell repertoires in COVID-19. Data came from immunoSEQ multiplex PCR; TCRdb stores just in-frame clones and leaves some out. This sample has about 290,000 clones, with around four fifths found just once. The specimen was peripheral blood. These receptors all stem from a woman between 45 and 65 years old with active or convalescent COVID-19. CDR3s include the opening cysteine and the closing phenylalanine or tryptophan. Size values are once, few and many counts, or a class for expanded clones, and some rows have none.

15	TRBJ1-1	TRBV7-8	-	CASSLALRVNTEAFF
16	TRBJ2-1	TRBV28	-	CASSPTQAGNLNEQFF
14	TRBJ1-6	TRBV19	-	CASQTGFGNSPLHF
15	TRBJ2-2	TRBV5-1	-	CASSPGQSYTGELFF
15	TRBJ2-7	TRBV5-4	-	CASSLSGSGTYEQYF
17	TRBJ1-1	TRBV19	-	CASSTYAGQSMNTEAFF
13	TRBJ1-2	TRBV5-4	-	CASSLTLAQGYTF
14	TRBJ2-7	TRBV30	-	CAWISGIIPYEQYF
14	TRBJ2-5	TRBV19	-	CASSASGGGGTQYF
15	TRBJ1-1	TRBV7-9	-	CASSLRSPGFGEAFF
14	TRBJ1-2	TRBV9	-	CASSVTTGGGGYTF
17	TRBJ2-1	TRBV6-2/TRBV6-3	-	CASSYSDGRSSYNEQFF
16	TRBJ1-3	TRBV6-5	-	CASSYFGSPGGNTIYF
16	TRBJ2-7	TRBV2	-	CASSPETSGNPYEQYF
15	TRBJ1-5	TRBV25-1	-	CASSESGRGNQPQHF
13	TRBJ1-1	TRBV18	few	CASSPKEGTEAFF
16	TRBJ2-5	TRBV5-1	-	CASSLLGLADQETQYF
15	TRBJ2-3	TRBV5-1	-	CASSATSGSTDTQYF
14	TRBJ1-1	TRBV29-1	-	CSALGGESKTEAFF
12	TRBJ1-2	TRBV6-5	-	CASTRTGNGYTF
13	TRBJ2-5	TRBV2	few	CASSGQGGETQYF
18	TRBJ1-3	TRBV7-8	-	CASSLLLRVAVSGNTIYF
14	TRBJ1-1	TRBV7-8	-	CASSFGQGGTEAFF
13	TRBJ1-2	TRBV18	-	CASSSGTGDGYTF
15	TRBJ1-6	TRBV2	-	CASSFRGSYNSPLHF
14	TRBJ1-5	TRBV2	-	CASSGTRSNQPQHF
17	TRBJ2-1	TRBV19	-	CASSIPSARLLYNEQFF
14	TRBJ2-1	TRBV9	-	CASSAIPQDNEQFF
14	TRBJ1-6	TRBV5-1	-	CASTVGSTGSPLHF